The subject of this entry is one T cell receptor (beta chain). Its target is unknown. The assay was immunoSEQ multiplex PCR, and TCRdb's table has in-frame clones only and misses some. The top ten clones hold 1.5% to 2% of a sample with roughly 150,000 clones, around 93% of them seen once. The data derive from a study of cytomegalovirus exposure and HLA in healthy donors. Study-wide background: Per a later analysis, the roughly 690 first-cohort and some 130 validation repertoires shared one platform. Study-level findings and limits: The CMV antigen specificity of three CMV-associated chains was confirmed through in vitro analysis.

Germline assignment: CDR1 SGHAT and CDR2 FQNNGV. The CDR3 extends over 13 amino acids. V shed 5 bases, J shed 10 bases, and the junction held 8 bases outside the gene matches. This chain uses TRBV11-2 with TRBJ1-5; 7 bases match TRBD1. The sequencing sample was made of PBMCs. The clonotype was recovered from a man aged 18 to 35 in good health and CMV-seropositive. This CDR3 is CASSATGSNPQHF. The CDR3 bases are TGTGCCAGCAGCGCGACAGGGTCAAACCCCCAGCATTTT.